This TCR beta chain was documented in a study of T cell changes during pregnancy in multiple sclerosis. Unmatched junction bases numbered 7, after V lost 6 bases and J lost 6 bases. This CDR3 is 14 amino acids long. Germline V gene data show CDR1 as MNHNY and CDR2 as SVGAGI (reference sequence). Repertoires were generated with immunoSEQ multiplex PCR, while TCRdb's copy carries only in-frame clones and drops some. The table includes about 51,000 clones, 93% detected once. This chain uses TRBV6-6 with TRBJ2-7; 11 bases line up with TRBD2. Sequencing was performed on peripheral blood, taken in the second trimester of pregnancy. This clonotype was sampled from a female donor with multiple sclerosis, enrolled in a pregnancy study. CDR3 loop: CASRGLAGHLEQYF. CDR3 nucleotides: TGTGCCAGCAGAGGACTAGCGGGTCATCTCGAGCAGTACTTC.